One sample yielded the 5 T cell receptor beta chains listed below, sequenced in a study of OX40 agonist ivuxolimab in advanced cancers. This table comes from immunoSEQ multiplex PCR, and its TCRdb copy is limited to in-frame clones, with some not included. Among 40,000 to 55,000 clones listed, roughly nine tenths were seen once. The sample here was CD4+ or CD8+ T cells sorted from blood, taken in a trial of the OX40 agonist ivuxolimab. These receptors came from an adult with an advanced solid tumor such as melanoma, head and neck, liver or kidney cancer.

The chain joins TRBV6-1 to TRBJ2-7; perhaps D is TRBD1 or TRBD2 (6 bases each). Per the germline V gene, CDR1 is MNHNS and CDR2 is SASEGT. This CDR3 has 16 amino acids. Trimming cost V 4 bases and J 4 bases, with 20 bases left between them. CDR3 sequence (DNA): TGTGCCAGCAGTGGATCTTCGGGACTTGGGACATACGAGCAGTACTTC. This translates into CASSGSSGLGTYEQYF.

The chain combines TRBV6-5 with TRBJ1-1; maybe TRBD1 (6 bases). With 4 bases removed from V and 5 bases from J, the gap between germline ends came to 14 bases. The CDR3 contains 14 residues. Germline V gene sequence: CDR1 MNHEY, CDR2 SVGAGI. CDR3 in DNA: TGTGCCAGCAGTTGGGCAGGGGTGGGGACTGAAGCTTTCTTT. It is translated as CASSWAGVGTEAFF.

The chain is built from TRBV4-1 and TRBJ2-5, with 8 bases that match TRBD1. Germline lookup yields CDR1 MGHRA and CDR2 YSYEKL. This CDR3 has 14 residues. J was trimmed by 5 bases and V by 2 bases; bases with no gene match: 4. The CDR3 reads CASSQQGAGETQYF. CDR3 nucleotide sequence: TGCGCCAGCAGCCAACAGGGGGCGGGTGAGACCCAGTACTTC.

The CDR3 is CASSESRIEAFF. CDR3 in DNA: TGCGCCAGCAGTGAGTCGAGGATAGAAGCTTTCTTT. The rearrangement joins TRBV10-2 to TRBJ1-1; D not resolved. The CDR3 has 12 residues. V was clipped by 0 bases and J by 8 bases, with 7 bases between them. CDR1 is WSHSY, CDR2 SAAADI, per germline.

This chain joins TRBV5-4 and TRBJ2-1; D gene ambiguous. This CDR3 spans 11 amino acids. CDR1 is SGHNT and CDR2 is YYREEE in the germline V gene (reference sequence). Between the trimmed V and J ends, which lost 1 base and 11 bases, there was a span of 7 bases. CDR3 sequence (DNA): TGTGCCAGCAGCTTGTATGAGAAGCAGTTCTTC. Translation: CASSLYEKQFF.